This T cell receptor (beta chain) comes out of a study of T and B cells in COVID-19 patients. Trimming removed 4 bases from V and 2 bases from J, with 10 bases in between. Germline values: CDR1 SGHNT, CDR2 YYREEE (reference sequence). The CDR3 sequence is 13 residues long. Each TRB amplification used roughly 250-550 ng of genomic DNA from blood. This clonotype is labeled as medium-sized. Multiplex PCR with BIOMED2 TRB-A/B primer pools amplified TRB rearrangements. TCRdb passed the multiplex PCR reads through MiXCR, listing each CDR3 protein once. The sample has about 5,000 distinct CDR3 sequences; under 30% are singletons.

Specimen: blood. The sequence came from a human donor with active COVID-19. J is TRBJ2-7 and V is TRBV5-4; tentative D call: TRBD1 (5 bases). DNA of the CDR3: TGTGCCAGCAGCCCAAAAGGGGCCTACGAGCAGTACTTC. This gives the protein CASSPKGAYEQYF.